Listed here are 26 T cell receptor beta chains from one sample, sequenced in a study of blood T cell repertoires in COVID-19. Profiled with immunoSEQ multiplex PCR; TCRdb holds only in-frame clones, not every one. Of roughly 410,000 clones in the sample, about 89% were seen once. The specimen was peripheral blood. The receptors derive from a man aged 35-49 years with acute or convalescent COVID-19.

J is TRBJ2-3 and V is TRBV19; 8 bases are a match to TRBD2. CDR1 and CDR2 from the germline V gene are LNHDA and SQIVND (reference sequence). The J segment lost 4 bases and the V segment lost 4 bases, leaving 10 bases of the junction unmatched. CDR3 length: 16 residues. CDR3 in DNA: TGTGCCAGTAGTACCAGAGCGGGAGAAGGCGCAGATACGCAGTATTTT. It translates to CASSTRAGEGADTQYF.

The CDR3 DNA reads TGTGCCTGGAGTTCCAGGACAGGGGGCTTCGGTAGCATCTACGAGCAGTACTTC. Translating gives CAWSSRTGGFGSIYEQYF. The V gene is TRBV30, the J gene TRBJ2-7; 11 bases match TRBD1. The CDR3 contains 18 residues. V lost 2 bases to trimming and J lost 3 bases; unmatched junction nucleotides: 15. Germline CDR1 reads GTSNPN; CDR2 reads SVGIG (reference sequence).

This clone was picked up one time. The chain links TRBV28 to TRBJ1-3; 9 bases agree with TRBD1. The CDR3 runs to 14 residues. Germline V lookup: CDR1 MDHEN, CDR2 SYDVKM. Trimming removed 6 bases from V and 14 bases from J; junction bases left unmatched: 14. The chain's CDR3 is CASSEGQGLSTLYF. The CDR3, as DNA: TGTGCCAGCAGCGAGGGACAGGGTCTTTCTACCCTATATTTT.

The chain uses TRBV9 and TRBJ2-7, with D possibly TRBD2 on 5 matching bases. Germline V gene sequence: CDR1 SGDLS, CDR2 YYNGEE. This CDR3 spans 12 amino acids. Between the trimmed V and J ends, which lost 3 bases and 3 bases, there was a span of 7 bases. The CDR3 spells CASSDGIYEQYF. In nucleotides, the CDR3 is TGTGCCAGCAGCGACGGGATCTACGAGCAGTACTTC.

The chain joins TRBV27 to TRBJ1-5; possible D gene TRBD1, 5 bases. CDR1 MNHEY and CDR2 SMNVEV come from the germline V gene (reference sequence). CDR3 length: 16 residues. V lost 1 base and J 2 bases, leaving 12 bases between the germline ends. CDR3 sequence reads: CASSLLAGGGNQPQHF. CDR3 nucleotides: TGTGCCAGCAGTTTATTAGCTGGGGGGGGCAATCAGCCCCAGCATTTT.

V gene TRBV9 combines with J gene TRBJ2-2, with a weak D call TRBD1 (6 bases). Germline CDR1 is SGDLS and CDR2 is YYNGEE. The ends were cut back, 4 bases at V and 0 bases at J, with 13 bases in the middle. The CDR3 consists of 16 residues. CDR3 coding DNA: TGTGCCAGCAGCTCCTTGGGACATTCGAACACCGGGGAGCTGTTTTTT. Translation gives CASSSLGHSNTGELFF.

This chain uses TRBV4-1 with TRBJ1-4; maybe TRBD1 (6 bases). Germline V gene lookup returns CDR1 MGHRA and CDR2 YSYEKL. The CDR3 has 18 residues. V lost 2 bases and J 6 bases, leaving 22 bases between the germline ends. CDR3 amino acids: CASSQFVLRAGVYEKLFF. As DNA, the CDR3 is TGCGCCAGCAGCCAATTCGTCCTTCGGGCAGGGGTTTATGAAAAACTGTTTTTT.

The chain employs TRBV6-4 and TRBJ2-7, with a tentative D call TRBD2 (6 bases). The germline CDR1 and CDR2 sequences are MRHNA and SNTAGT. The CDR3 spans 11 residues. The V gene lost 8 bases and the J gene lost 3 bases, with 8 bases spanning the gap. As DNA, the CDR3 is TGTGCCAGCGGCGGGGTCTACGAGCAGTACTTC. This sequence encodes CASGGVYEQYF.

The chain joins TRBV15 to TRBJ2-7, with 9 nucleotides matching TRBD1. With 5 bases clipped from V and 3 bases from J, the junction kept 8 bases outside the gene matches. The CDR3 contains 15 residues. The germline gives CDR1 LNHNV, CDR2 YYDKDF (reference sequence). The CDR3 nucleotides read TGTGCCACCAGCCGGGACAGGGATATCAACTACGAGCAGTACTTC. As protein: CATSRDRDINYEQYF.

This chain uses TRBV10-3 with TRBJ1-1; D perhaps matches TRBD1 (5 bases). Trimming removed 1 base from V and 2 bases from J, with 11 bases in between. CDR3 length equals 15 residues. The germline gives CDR1 ENHRY, CDR2 SYGVKD. The DNA for the CDR3 is TGTGCCATCAGTGAGTTTAACAGGCCAAACACTGAAGCTTTCTTT. It specifies CAISEFNRPNTEAFF.

V gene TRBV7-6 combines with J gene TRBJ2-6; D might be TRBD2 (6 bases). The V and J ends lost 5 bases and 0 bases respectively, with 8 bases between them. Germline lookup yields CDR1 SGHVS and CDR2 FNYEAQ. The CDR3 loop spans 15 amino acids. The DNA of the CDR3 is TGTGCCAGCAGCCCGACTAGCTCTGGGGCCAACGTCCTGACTTTC. Translation: CASSPTSSGANVLTF.

The chain employs TRBV4-1 and TRBJ2-3; TRBD1 might be the D (6 bases). Germline-derived CDR1 and CDR2 are MGHRA and YSYEKL. V was cut by 2 bases and J by 2 bases, with 20 bases left in between. This CDR3 has 18 amino acids. As DNA, the CDR3 is TGCGCCAGCAGCCAACCTTCCAGCAGGGGACGGGACACAGATACGCAGTATTTT. Translation gives CASSQPSSRGRDTDTQYF.

V is TRBV5-6 and J is TRBJ1-2; the D is unclear. The V end lost 2 bases, the J end lost 5 bases, and 13 bases lay between the germline ends. The germline V gene has CDR1 SGHDT and CDR2 YYEEEE. This CDR3 region has 14 residues. CDR3 DNA: TGTGCCAGCAGCTTTGCGACGGAGAGGTATGGCTACACCTTC. Translation: CASSFATERYGYTF.

The chain couples TRBV6-5 to TRBJ1-1, with 7 nucleotides matching TRBD1. V lost 5 bases to trimming and J lost 9 bases; unmatched junction nucleotides: 15. Per the germline V gene, CDR1 is MNHEY and CDR2 is SVGAGI. CDR3 length: 15 residues. The CDR3, as DNA: TGTGCCAGCAGTAGCCCCCCGGAGACAGGGAAAAAAGCTTTCTTT. Protein product: CASSSPPETGKKAFF.

A word on this clone: The same CDR3 is also encoded by other DNA sequences in this sample. The chain combines TRBV5-1 with TRBJ1-4, with 8 bases identical to TRBD1. V was clipped by 4 bases and J by 8 bases; unmatched bases: 7. The CDR3 covers 14 residues. Germline V gene sequence: CDR1 SGHRS, CDR2 YFSETQ. The CDR3 sequence is CASSLGQGGEKLFF. Written as DNA, the CDR3 is TGCGCCAGCAGCCTAGGACAGGGTGGGGAAAAACTGTTTTTT.

The chain recombines TRBV28 with TRBJ2-7; 8 bases line up with TRBD1. Germline-derived CDR1 and CDR2 are MDHEN and SYDVKM. J was trimmed by 2 bases and V by 5 bases; bases with no gene match: 17. This CDR3 spans 18 amino acids. This CDR3 reads CASSPKLWRQGAPYEQYF. CDR3 nucleotide sequence: TGTGCCAGCAGTCCAAAGCTTTGGCGGCAGGGGGCGCCCTACGAGCAGTACTTC.

The J gene is TRBJ2-1, the V gene TRBV5-1; TRBD2 agrees at 10 bases. Trimming took 0 bases from V and 0 from J; bases not matched to a gene: 3. The CDR3 has 17 amino acids. The V gene's germline CDR1 is SGHRS and CDR2 YFSETQ. The CDR3 region is CASSLDPSGSSYNEQFF. In nucleotides, the CDR3 is TGCGCCAGCAGCTTGGATCCTAGCGGGAGCTCCTACAATGAGCAGTTCTTC.

Points on this clone: The same CDR3 arises from other DNA sequences in this sample as well. J is TRBJ1-1 and V is TRBV19; D is ambiguous. Trimming took 5 bases from V and 2 from J, leaving 3 bases between them. The CDR3 has 11 amino acids. The germline CDR1 and CDR2 sequences are LNHDA and SQIVND (reference sequence). This CDR3 reads CASSSNTEAFF. The CDR3 region has the DNA TGTGCCAGTAGTTCAAACACTGAAGCTTTCTTT.

V and J are TRBV18 and TRBJ1-4, with D perhaps matching TRBD1 (5 bases). The V gene lost 3 bases and the J gene lost 7 bases, with 12 bases spanning the gap. The CDR3 consists of 14 residues. Per germline, CDR1 KGHSH and CDR2 LQKENI. CDR3 sequence reads: CASSPTGGTEKLFF. The DNA for the CDR3 is TGTGCCAGCTCACCGACTGGGGGGACTGAAAAACTGTTTTTT.

This chain links TRBV12-3 or TRBV12-4 with TRBJ2-7; unclear D gene. The CDR3 extends over 12 amino acids. The ends were cut back, 3 bases at V and 3 bases at J, with 6 bases in the middle. CDR3 DNA sequence: TGTGCCAGCAGTTTCGAGTTCTACGAGCAGTACTTC. Its protein is CASSFEFYEQYF.

The chain links TRBV4-2 to TRBJ1-2; possible D gene TRBD1, 6 bases. The CDR3 loop spans 14 amino acids. V dropped 4 bases and J dropped 2 bases, with 11 bases sitting between them. CDR1 is LGHNA and CDR2 is YNFKEQ in the germline V gene. CDR3 region: CASSPSDRNYGYTF. The CDR3 DNA is TGTGCCAGCAGCCCCTCCGACAGGAACTATGGCTACACCTTC.

The chain recombines TRBV6-2 or TRBV6-3 with TRBJ2-7; D might be TRBD2 (6 bases). Per the germline V gene, CDR1 is MNHEY and CDR2 is SVGEGT. V shed 6 bases and J shed 3 bases, with 18 bases lying between them. This CDR3 contains 15 residues. CDR3 region: CASSQTGTGDYEQYF. CDR3 nucleotide sequence: TGTGCCAGCAGCCAAACCGGGACGGGGGACTACGAGCAGTACTTC.

The rearrangement uses TRBV7-6 and TRBJ2-1, with a tentative D call TRBD1 (6 bases). The CDR3 sequence is 13 residues long. The germline gives CDR1 SGHVS, CDR2 FNYEAQ. Trimming took 2 bases from V and 6 from J, leaving 8 bases between them. The CDR3 DNA sequence: TGTGCCAGCAGCTTACTGGGGGCCAATGAGCAGTTCTTC. This sequence encodes CASSLLGANEQFF.

Only a few counts were recorded for this clone. The genes are TRBV10-3 and TRBJ1-2, with a possible D match to TRBD1 (5 bases). This CDR3 has 14 amino acids. V lost 11 bases and J 1 base, leaving 17 bases between the germline ends. CDR1 is ENHRY, CDR2 SYGVKD, per germline. The CDR3 DNA follows: TGTGCCGCCACGCGGGGCGAAGTTAACTATGGCTACACCTTC. Translation: CAATRGEVNYGYTF.

The chain uses TRBV5-4 and TRBJ2-1; TRBD2 matches at 7 bases. Unmatched junction bases numbered 16, after V lost 4 bases and J lost 12 bases. CDR1 is SGHNT and CDR2 is YYREEE in the germline V gene (reference sequence). CDR3 size: 15 residues. The chain's CDR3 is CASSTGTGEGRGQFF. CDR3 DNA: TGTGCCAGCAGCACCGGGACTGGGGAAGGGAGGGGGCAGTTCTTC.

The V gene is TRBV15, the J gene TRBJ2-3; 9 bases match TRBD1. The germline V gene has CDR1 LNHNV and CDR2 YYDKDF (reference sequence). Trimming cost V 5 bases and J 5 bases; bases outside gene matches: 8. This CDR3 has 15 residues. The CDR3 DNA is TGTGCCACCAGCTCGAGGACAGGGGCAAAAGATACGCAGTATTTT. This translates into CATSSRTGAKDTQYF. The complete variable domain, with remaining parts taken from reference TRBV15 and TRBJ2-3, reads DAMVIQNPRYQVTQFGKPVTLSCSQTLNHNVMYWYQQKSSQAPKLLFHYYDKDFNNEADTPDNFQSRRPNTSFCFLDIRSPGLGDTAMYLCATSSRTGAKDTQYFGPGTRLTVL.